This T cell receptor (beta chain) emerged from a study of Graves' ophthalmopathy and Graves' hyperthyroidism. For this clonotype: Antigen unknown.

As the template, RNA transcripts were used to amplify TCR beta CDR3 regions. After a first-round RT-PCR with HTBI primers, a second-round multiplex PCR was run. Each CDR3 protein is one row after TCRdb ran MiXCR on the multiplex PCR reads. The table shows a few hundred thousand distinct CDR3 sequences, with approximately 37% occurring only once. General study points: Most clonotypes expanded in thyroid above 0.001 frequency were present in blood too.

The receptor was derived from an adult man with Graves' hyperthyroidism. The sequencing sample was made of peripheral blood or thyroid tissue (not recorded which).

CDR3 DNA: TGTGCCAGCAGACAAAGGGGCCACATGATACAGTTCTTC. This sequence encodes CASRQRGHMIQFF. V gene TRBV11-2 combines with J gene TRBJ2-7; D perhaps matches TRBD1 (5 bases). The closer fit of TRBJ2-1 to the DNA end suggests the J call may be wrong. Germline values: CDR1 SGHAT, CDR2 FQNNGV. This CDR3 region has 13 residues.